This TCR beta chain was retrieved from a study of OX40 agonist ivuxolimab in advanced cancers. As for the study in general: Hepatocellular carcinoma, melanoma, renal cell or head and neck cancer was diagnosed in the dose-escalation patients. There were three patients with partial responses, one having hepatocellular carcinoma and two cutaneous melanoma.

A remark on this clone: Its antigen is not identified.

Between the trimmed V and J ends, which lost 4 bases and 7 bases, there was a span of 13 bases. The CDR3 consists of 13 residues. From germline, CDR1 is SGHTS and CDR2 YDEGEE. The protocol was immunoSEQ multiplex PCR, while the TCRdb copy is restricted to in-frame clones and leaves out a portion. In the table there are 70,000 to 95,000 clones, 92% of which are singletons. Whole-study findings and limits: In the 0.1-3.0 mg/kg groups, partial responders showed among the lowest expansion. In CD8+ T cells, expanded clones were on average more numerous than in CD4+.

The TCR sequence derives from an adult with an advanced solid tumor such as melanoma, head and neck, liver or kidney cancer. The sample consisted of CD4+ or CD8+ T cells sorted from blood, taken in a trial of the OX40 agonist ivuxolimab. This rearrangement joins TRBV5-8 to TRBJ2-3; TRBD2 might be the D (5 bases). CDR3 sequence reads: CASSPGRGNTQYF. In DNA, the CDR3 is TGTGCCAGCAGCCCGGGGAGAGGAAATACGCAGTATTTT.